The TCR beta chain described here comes from a study of shared clonotypes between healthy human individuals (dated by TCRdb to the early 2020s). In the study overall: The cohort comprised a couple of women and a few men aged 18 to 49 years. Per donor, three plates each were used for CD4 naive and CD4 memory, two for CD8 naive, and one for CD8 memory. To estimate repertoire size and how much clonotypes are shared between individuals, the study performed deep sequencing of blood TCR repertoires from five healthy adults. Different laboratories and diverse techniques were used to prepare libraries and sequence TCR repertoires, to increase sequencing depth and limit assay-specific biases. Per donor, leukapheresis produced somewhere between about 0.8 and 9 billion PBMCs. Broader findings and caveats from the paper: Because the study included only a small number of donors, the genetic and exposure-history diversity represented was limited. Across four donors, approximately 4.6% of naive CD4, over 3% of naive CD8, roughly 2.2% of memory CD4, and under 0.45% of memory CD8 clonotypes were shared. Compared with non-shared clonotypes, clonotypes shared by all four sorted-subset donors had higher generation probabilities. Only blood was sampled, and tissue TCR repertoires likely differ from those in blood. Rarefaction of sorted-subset datasets indicated incomplete sequencing despite the large sequencing depth. Pairwise subsampling indicated that sequencing depth was expected to affect the degree of clonotype sharing among donors. Larger estimated clonotype richness was generally found for naive subsets than for memory subsets.

From the cysteine through the phenylalanine, the CDR3 covers 14 amino acids. The read is trimmed to its CDR3 DNA, 42 bases read in frame from base 1. Based on the germline V gene, the CDR1 and CDR2 sequences are MDHEN and SYDVKM. V is cut by 5 bases and J by 1 base, and the space between the germline ends is 9 bases. Remarks on this clone: Its target antigen remains unknown. Base quality data are lacking; no much larger clone is found one base away. Other DNA sequences in the sample encode the same CDR3.

Using the deep immunoSEQ assay, multiplex PCR amplified TCR CDR3 regions from genomic DNA. Genomic DNA extracted from each cell subset was distributed evenly over all wells of several immunoSEQ 96-well plates, and each plate served as one replicate. Each replicate PCR for sorted subsets received roughly 0.2 ug genomic DNA, equal to 30,000 or so T cell genomes. Purified libraries were measured with a Qubit 3.0 fluorometer, size-checked on a Bioanalyzer 2100, and measured again with the KAPA Library Quantification kit. Each immunoSEQ 96-well plate was sequenced on its own single-read 150-cycle Illumina NextSeq 550 flow cell. The paper's processing steps were these. Because the immunoSEQ output held only junctional sequences and lacked quality scores, the filtering could not match the filtering applied to full-length reads. Sequences were annotated with PyIR, a Python wrapper for IgBLAST v1.9, and V/J genes and CDR3 were assigned using IMGT germline references. Reads were filtered out if the reads had weak V/J assignments (E-value above 1e-6), no CDR3, stop codons, out-of-frame junctions, or ambiguous translated residues. A V3J clonotype was defined by an identical inferred V gene, J gene, and CDR3 amino acid sequence. Percentage overlap between repertoires was calculated by dividing the number of shared unique clonotypes by the size of the smaller repertoire. RTK rarefaction, the Chao1 estimator, and Recon v2.1 estimates of unobserved clonotypes were used to assess repertoire richness. Generation probabilities were computed with OLGA for all TCRbeta clonotypes obtained by the gDNA method from a few donors. TCRdb limited this immuneACCESS table to in-frame rearrangements with V and J called. A share of clones is missing; checked studies link under half to unresolved V genes, and the rest is unexplained. Clone size and the V and J calls come from that table; the DNA yielded D and trimming. The sample table contains 2,500,000 or so clones; only one count was recorded for approximately 93% of them. The biggest ten clones account for more than 0.35% of the sample.

The donors were healthy, HIV-negative adults with no recently reported acute infections or vaccinations. Every donor was a Caucasian adult residing in Nashville, Tennessee, USA. CD4+ T cells were enriched by magnetic negative selection; naive cells were then positively selected on CD45RA, and the negative fraction formed the memory subset. Blood was collected by leukapheresis, and PBMCs were isolated by Ficoll-Histopaque density gradient centrifugation and then cryopreserved in liquid nitrogen vapor phase. Analytical flow cytometry was used to check the purity and quantity of each magnetically sorted T cell population. Genomic DNA was isolated from each sorted fraction and quantified by UV absorbance on a Nanodrop 2000c.

The sample comprised naive CD4+ T cells from PBMCs. Read against the paper, the sample's cell subset or site label means: CD45RA+ positively selected. This TCR came from a man aged 18 to 30 in good health. Some clones in this sample may be carry-over from other donors' samples. In this chain, TRBV28 is recombined with TRBJ1-5; TRBD1 could be the D gene, as 5 bases match. The DNA sequence follows: TGTGCCAGCAGTCTCGGGGGAAGCAATCAGCCCCAGCATTTT. Translation gives CASSLGGSNQPQHF.